The sequence of this T cell receptor (beta chain) was determined in a study of T cell clonality in common variable immunodeficiency. Study-level points and caveats: Authors noted CVID clonality's cause needs subpopulation repertoire sequencing. In common variable immunodeficiency, TCR beta chains reportedly carried fewer deletions and N-nucleotide insertions.

Repertoires were generated with immunoSEQ multiplex PCR, while TCRdb's copy carries only in-frame clones and drops some. Observed in the sample are 40,000 to 45,000 clones, none of them singletons. V was cut by 2 bases and J by 1 base, with 20 bases left in between. Germline CDR1 is SNHLY and CDR2 is FYNNEI. This CDR3 contains 19 residues. This clone has a count of ten or more. Its antigen is unidentified. The read falls 3 residues short of the CDR3 end, and the missing part is taken from the germline J gene. Each donor provided about 5 to 8 ml of heparinized whole blood. The source is a person aged 18-69 years in good health. Material for sequencing was peripheral blood mononuclear cells. The V gene is TRBV2, the J gene TRBJ1-4; D is perhaps TRBD1 (5 bases). The CDR3 sequence is CASSELIGVFGGTNEKLFF. CDR3 DNA, as far as it was read: TGTGCCAGCAGTGAACTTATAGGGGTTTTCGGTGGAACTAATGAAAAA.